These 14 T cell receptor beta chains were all obtained from the same sample, sequenced in a study of T cell responses to AZD1222 COVID-19 vaccine. Profiled with immunoSEQ multiplex PCR; TCRdb holds only in-frame clones, not every one. The sample contains 75,000 to 90,000 clones, more than 85% of which appear only once. This sample comprised peripheral blood, obtained 28 days after the second AZD1222 dose. Source of these receptors: an adult who received the AZD1222 COVID-19 vaccine.

The rearrangement joins TRBV28 to TRBJ2-5, with 7 nucleotides matching TRBD2. The CDR3 is 15 amino acids. Germline CDR1 and CDR2: MDHEN and SYDVKM. Germline trimming cut 3 bases from V and 3 bases from J; bases unmatched to any gene: 7. The CDR3 region has the DNA TGTGCCAGCAGTTTGGGAGGGAGAAGCGAAGAGACCCAGTACTTC. Its translation is CASSLGGRSEETQYF.

This chain links TRBV7-2 with TRBJ2-5, with D hard to call. V lost 8 bases, J lost 4 bases, and 23 bases lay in between. CDR3 length: 16 residues. Per germline, CDR1 SGHTA and CDR2 FQGNSA. The CDR3 DNA reads as TGTGCCAGCGGCGAAACTCCGGCGGCGGTGGGAGAGACCCAGTACTTC. Translated, it gives CASGETPAAVGETQYF.

The J gene is TRBJ1-2, the V gene TRBV6-5, with unresolved D. The ends were cut back, 2 bases at V and 7 bases at J, with 5 bases in the middle. CDR1 is MNHEY and CDR2 is SVGAGI in the germline V gene. The CDR3 has 11 amino acids. The CDR3 loop is CASSYAGGYTF. CDR3 DNA: TGTGCCAGCAGTTACGCTGGTGGCTACACCTTC.

The J gene is TRBJ1-4, the V gene TRBV6-6; D may be TRBD1 (6 bases). V was pared by 0 bases and J by 8 bases, with 13 bases between. The CDR3 sequence is 15 residues long. The germline CDR1 and CDR2 sequences are MNHNY and SVGAGI (reference sequence). The CDR3 region is CASSYSAQGREKLFF. In nucleotides, the CDR3 is TGTGCCAGCAGTTACTCGGCACAGGGTAGAGAAAAACTGTTTTTT.

Within the sample, this clone is medium-sized (0.01 to 0.1%). The chain combines TRBV14 with TRBJ2-1; 11 bases match TRBD1. This CDR3 has 16 residues. V lost 3 bases, J lost 5 bases, and 6 bases stayed unmatched. Germline CDR1 reads SGHDN; CDR2 reads FVKESK. CDR3: CASSQIPGQGDNEQFF. The CDR3 DNA reads as TGTGCCAGCAGCCAGATACCGGGACAGGGGGACAATGAGCAGTTCTTC.

V usage is TRBV28 and J usage is TRBJ1-1; 9 bases match TRBD1. The CDR3 has 15 amino acids. V gave up 3 bases and J gave up 1 base; unmatched junction bases: 3. Germline V gives CDR1 MDHEN, CDR2 SYDVKM. CDR3 region: CASSFVDRGNTEAFF. CDR3 nucleotides: TGTGCCAGCAGTTTTGTGGACAGGGGGAACACTGAAGCTTTCTTT.

The rearrangement links TRBV10-3 to TRBJ2-2, with no clear D. CDR3 size: 12 residues. V dropped 4 bases and J dropped 4 bases, with 4 bases sitting between them. CDR1 and CDR2 from the germline V gene are ENHRY and SYGVKD. The CDR3 here is CAISVGTGELFF. The CDR3, as DNA: TGTGCCATCAGTGTGGGCACCGGGGAGCTGTTTTTT.

This chain joins TRBV7-2 and TRBJ1-2, with D possibly matching TRBD1 (6 bases). Germline V gene lookup returns CDR1 SGHTA and CDR2 FQGNSA. The CDR3 runs to 14 residues. V was shortened by 6 bases and J by 2 bases, with 13 bases between the two germline ends. CDR3 sequence (DNA): TGTGCCAGCAGTGTGGGACAAGTAAACTATGGCTACACCTTC. Translating gives CASSVGQVNYGYTF.

This chain uses TRBV12-3 or TRBV12-4 with TRBJ1-2; TRBD1 matches at 9 bases. Trimming cost V 7 bases and J 5 bases; bases outside gene matches: 5. The CDR3 contains 13 residues. CDR3: CASTRDRAYGYTF. CDR3 bases: TGTGCCAGCACCCGGGACAGGGCGTATGGCTACACCTTC.

This clone was recorded only once. V is TRBV7-9 and J is TRBJ2-3; D uncertain. This CDR3 contains 15 residues. CDR1 is SEHNR, CDR2 FQNEAQ, per germline (reference sequence). Trimming shortened V by 7 bases and J by 2 bases, and 16 bases separated the two germline ends. CDR3 loop: CASTNPDGATDTQYF. Written as DNA, the CDR3 is TGTGCCAGCACCAACCCGGACGGAGCCACAGATACGCAGTATTTT.

This chain uses TRBV5-1 with TRBJ1-2, with 8 bases aligning to TRBD1. This CDR3 is 16 amino acids long. V shed 2 bases, J shed 0 bases, and the junction held 6 bases outside the gene matches. Germline CDR1 is SGHRS and CDR2 is YFSETQ. The CDR3 spells CASSLIPGQANYGYTF. Written as DNA, the CDR3 is TGCGCCAGCAGCTTAATCCCGGGACAGGCTAACTATGGCTACACCTTC.

V usage is TRBV4-3 and J usage is TRBJ2-7, with 9 bases fitting TRBD1. V was clipped by 0 bases and J by 4 bases; unmatched bases: 4. The CDR3 extends over 15 amino acids. Per germline, CDR1 LGHNA and CDR2 YSLEER. CDR3: CASSQDNRGLYEQYF. For the CDR3, the DNA is TGCGCCAGCAGCCAAGATAACAGGGGGCTGTACGAGCAGTACTTC.

The chain recombines TRBV20-1 with TRBJ1-2; D gene uncertain. Germline V gene data show CDR1 as DFQATT and CDR2 as SNEGSKA (reference sequence). CDR3 length: 10 amino acids. For the CDR3, the DNA is TGCAGACACACTCGTTATGGCTACACCTTC. It encodes CRHTRYGYTF.

The rearrangement uses TRBV30 and TRBJ1-1; maybe TRBD1 (5 bases). The ends were cut back, 5 bases at V and 4 bases at J, with 8 bases in the middle. Germline loops: CDR1 GTSNPN, CDR2 SVGIG (reference sequence). The CDR3 runs 11 residues. The CDR3 DNA sequence: TGTGCCTGGGCCGGGGCCACTGAAGCTTTCTTT. Protein product: CAWAGATEAFF.